This is a list of T cell receptor beta chains from one sample in a study of blood T cells in healthy people across ages. TCRdb reprocessed the 5' RACE reads via MiXCR and lists one record per CDR3 protein. This table has about 1.4 million distinct CDR3 sequences, roughly 60% appearing once. The material sequenced was blood. Receptors originate from a man aged 18 to 35 in good health. Each CDR3 is given with its conserved first and last residue. Fields, in order: CDR3 protein, V gene, J gene, clone size. Where a row states a size, it is once, few, many or the class of an expanded clone; other rows omit it.

CASSESGYLYEQYF	TRBV25-1	TRBJ2-7	NA
CAISSGTGNSPLHF	TRBV10-3	TRBJ1-6	many
CASSAEDRVYEQYF	TRBV7-2	TRBJ2-7	NA
CASSLSAGGVDTQYF	TRBV27	TRBJ2-3	NA
CASSLGTLDGYTF	TRBV21-1	TRBJ1-2	NA
CSVLGTFGFLVNHGEQFF	TRBV29-1	TRBJ2-1	NA
CASSSLAGGLEDTDTQYF	TRBV6-5	TRBJ2-3	NA
CASSQEVRREETQYF	TRBV4-1	TRBJ2-5	NA
CATSRVRAEKLFF	TRBV15	TRBJ1-4	few
CASSLGLEVSYEQYF	TRBV11-2	TRBJ2-7	NA
CASIGRGDTYEQYF	TRBV6-2/TRBV6-3	NA	NA
CSVEKTEGGYTF	TRBV29-1	TRBJ1-2	NA
CASSVGGFYTEAFF	TRBV27	TRBJ1-1	NA
CASRTGRVSSYEQYF	TRBV5-1	TRBJ2-7	NA
CASSLDRTGRYEQYF	TRBV11-2	NA	few
CASSSSRGAEYNSPLHF	TRBV27	TRBJ1-6	once
CASSPNQNNEQYF	TRBV18	TRBJ2-7	NA
CASSSGDDHRTNEQFF	TRBV5-1	TRBJ2-1	NA
CSVRVDTRYF	TRBV29-1	TRBJ2-3	NA
CASSRDRIHQPQHF	TRBV12-3/TRBV12-4	TRBJ1-5	NA
CASSQDRIEQFF	TRBV4-1	TRBJ2-1	NA
CSVETLGQGVQMAQYF	TRBV29-1	TRBJ2-3	NA
CASSPAPTEKLFF	TRBV4-1	TRBJ1-4	once
CSARDGRLGKDSPLHF	TRBV20-1	TRBJ1-6	NA
CASSLVPVGTSNQPQHF	TRBV7-6	TRBJ1-5	once
CASSLDQLPYEQYF	TRBV7-2	TRBJ2-7	NA
CASSPRSGTLFAEAFF	TRBV19	TRBJ1-1	NA
CASRANRGGTGELFF	TRBV5-1	TRBJ2-2	once
CSASTGAYSNQPQHF	TRBV20-1	TRBJ1-5	NA
CSASGLAGVGNEQFF	TRBV20-1	TRBJ2-1	NA
CSVGPGGVGTEAFF	TRBV29-1	TRBJ1-1	few
CASSGGLNSYEQYF	TRBV9	TRBJ2-7	few
CASSVSGANTEAFF	TRBV7-9	TRBJ1-1	few
CASSFRRGWNKLFF	TRBV7-9	TRBJ1-4	NA
CASSSPGQTILGTQYF	TRBV7-9	TRBJ2-3	NA
CASSDRIGGPDTQYF	TRBV6-1	TRBJ2-3	NA
CAISGSRDGAFF	TRBV10-3	TRBJ1-1	NA
CASSKARDRWYQETQYF	TRBV21-1	TRBJ2-5	few
CAIKGSGESQYF	TRBV10-3	TRBJ2-7	once
CAIARQREYEQYF	TRBV10-3	TRBJ2-7	NA
CASSLGTGSEQYF	TRBV27	NA	few
CSARVGLVTDTQYF	TRBV20-1	TRBJ2-3	NA
CASSQRLPGQGRNEQFF	TRBV4-1	TRBJ2-1	NA
CASRSGTGGLQPQHF	TRBV6-5	TRBJ1-5	NA